This T cell receptor beta chain was obtained from a study of T cells in Graves' hyperthyroidism and ophthalmopathy. This clonotype was seen just once. TCR beta CDR3 region amplification was performed from RNA transcripts. Researchers ran a first-round RT-PCR on the TCR CDR3 using the HTBI primer set. TCRdb called the multiplex PCR reads again in MiXCR, with one record for every CDR3 protein. This table has about 610,000 distinct CDR3 sequences, 15% to 20% appearing once. Looked up from germline, CDR1 is KGHDR and CDR2 is SFDVKD. The germline V and J ends were trimmed by 0 bases and 2 bases, with 15 bases remaining between them. CDR3 length: 18 amino acids.

The sequence derives from a woman aged 40 to 50 with Graves' ophthalmopathy. The specimen was blood. The chain carries TRBV24-1 and TRBJ2-2; D ambiguous. CDR3 coding DNA: TGTGCCACCAGTGATTTGCTCGCCCTAGATGGTAACACCGGGGAGCTGTTTTTT. This translates into CATSDLLALDGNTGELFF.